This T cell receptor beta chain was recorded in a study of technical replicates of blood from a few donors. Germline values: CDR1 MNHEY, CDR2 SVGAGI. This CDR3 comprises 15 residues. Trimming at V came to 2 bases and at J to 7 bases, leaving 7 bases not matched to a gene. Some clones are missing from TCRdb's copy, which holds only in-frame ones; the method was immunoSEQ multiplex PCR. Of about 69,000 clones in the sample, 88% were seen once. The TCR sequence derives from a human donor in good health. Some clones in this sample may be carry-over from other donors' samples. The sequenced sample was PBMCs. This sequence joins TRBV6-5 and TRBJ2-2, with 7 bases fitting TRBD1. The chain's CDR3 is CASSYGMTGYGELFF. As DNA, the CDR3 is TGTGCCAGCAGTTACGGAATGACAGGGTACGGGGAGCTGTTTTTT.